These 32 T cell receptor beta chains came from one sample sequenced in a study of early T cells in non-severe SARS-CoV-2 infection. TCRdb re-called the 5' RACE reads with MiXCR, one entry per CDR3 protein. This table has fewer than 50,000 distinct CDR3 sequences, approximately 4% appearing once. The sample taken for sequencing was whole blood. These receptors originate from an adult who was a healthcare worker with PCR-confirmed SARS-CoV-2 infection or an uninfected control (not recorded which).

This clonotype was found many times. V is TRBV7-9 and J is TRBJ2-7; D perhaps matches TRBD1 (6 bases). V was trimmed by 2 bases and J by 3 bases, leaving 20 bases between them. Germline V lookup: CDR1 SEHNR, CDR2 FQNEAQ (reference sequence). This CDR3 is built from 17 residues. This CDR3 reads CASSLTRGSDRDYEQYF. The CDR3 nucleotides are TGTGCCAGCAGCTTAACCAGGGGCTCCGACAGAGACTACGAGCAGTACTTC.

This clonotype was recorded many times. The V gene is TRBV6-5, the J gene TRBJ1-6; TRBD1 aligns across 7 bases. Germline loops: CDR1 MNHEY, CDR2 SVGAGI. There are 13 residues in the CDR3. J was trimmed by 10 bases and V by 6 bases; bases with no gene match: 6. The CDR3 nucleotides read TGTGCCAGCAGGACCGACAGGGAATCACCCCTCCACTTT. This codes for CASRTDRESPLHF.

The genes are TRBV3-1 and TRBJ2-7; 7 bases align to TRBD1. Per the germline V gene, CDR1 is LGHDT and CDR2 is YNNKEL (reference sequence). The CDR3 is 14 amino acids. The J segment lost 3 bases and the V segment lost 4 bases, leaving 6 bases of the junction unmatched. CDR3 sequence (DNA): TGTGCCAGCAGCCTCCCGGGACAGATCTACGAGCAGTACTTC. This translates into CASSLPGQIYEQYF.

This chain joins TRBV6-5 and TRBJ2-1; 8 bases map to TRBD2. Germline loops: CDR1 MNHEY, CDR2 SVGAGI. The CDR3 runs 15 residues. With V trimmed by 2 bases and J by 6 bases, 6 bases remained unmatched. CDR3 region: CASSYASGSSNEQFF. In nucleotides, the CDR3 is TGTGCCAGCAGTTACGCCAGCGGGAGTAGCAATGAGCAGTTCTTC.

This clonotype has a count of ten or more. The chain carries TRBV5-1 and TRBJ2-2; D unresolved. Germline V gives CDR1 SGHRS, CDR2 YFSETQ. V gave up 0 bases and J gave up 6 bases, with 9 bases separating them. The CDR3 is 14 residues long. The CDR3 reads CASSLDQVAGELFF. The CDR3 nucleotides are TGCGCCAGCAGCTTGGATCAGGTCGCCGGGGAGCTGTTTTTT.

Ten or more counts support this clonotype. This sequence joins TRBV9 and TRBJ2-3; D is possibly TRBD1 (5 bases). V dropped 0 bases and J dropped 4 bases, with 18 bases sitting between them. The CDR3 covers 17 residues. Looked up from germline, CDR1 is SGDLS and CDR2 is YYNGEE. DNA for the CDR3: TGTGCCAGCAGCGTAGTAGGGGCAGGCTGGGGCCCAGATACGCAGTATTTT. It is translated as CASSVVGAGWGPDTQYF.

At least ten counts were recorded for this clonotype. The CDR3 sequence is CASSLTTSLTEKLFF. Written as DNA, the CDR3 is TGTGCCAGTAGTCTTACGACATCTCTGACTGAAAAACTGTTTTTT. The chain combines TRBV19 with TRBJ1-4; unclear D gene. Germline lookup yields CDR1 LNHDA and CDR2 SQIVND (reference sequence). Trimming took 5 bases from V and 7 from J, leaving 17 bases between them. The length of the CDR3 is 15 residues.

This clonotype has at least ten counts. The CDR3 sequence: CASAGDLNEKLFF. The CDR3 nucleotides read TGTGCCAGCGCGGGGGACCTTAATGAAAAACTGTTTTTT. This sequence joins TRBV6-4 and TRBJ1-4, with D possibly TRBD1 on 5 matching bases. Trimming took off 8 bases at V and 4 bases at J, with 11 bases between the two ends. Germline V gene sequence: CDR1 MRHNA, CDR2 SNTAGT. The CDR3 contains 13 residues.

The CDR3: CASSLQTGRSGANVLTF. CDR3 coding DNA: TGCGCCAGCAGCTTACAAACAGGCCGCTCTGGGGCCAACGTCCTGACTTTC. The chain employs TRBV5-1 and TRBJ2-6; tentative D call: TRBD1 (5 bases). Trimming shortened V by 2 bases and J by 0 bases, and 12 bases separated the two germline ends. This CDR3 spans 17 amino acids. Per germline, CDR1 SGHRS and CDR2 YFSETQ.

In its sample, this clonotype was seen many times. The rearrangement joins TRBV7-8 to TRBJ1-6; D gene uncertain. The V gene lost 1 base and the J gene lost 0 bases, with 4 bases spanning the gap. The CDR3 has 15 amino acids. Germline values: CDR1 SGHVS, CDR2 FQNEAQ. The CDR3: CASSLVSSYNSPLHF. The CDR3 DNA follows: TGTGCCAGCAGCTTAGTGAGCTCCTATAATTCACCCCTCCACTTT.

This clonotype has only a few counts. The chain uses TRBV29-1 and TRBJ2-5; D unclear. The CDR3 loop spans 16 amino acids. Between the trimmed V and J ends, which lost 3 bases and 3 bases, there was a span of 20 bases. Germline CDR1 is SQVTM and CDR2 is ANQGSEA. The CDR3 reads CSVDGIAAPLEETQYF. CDR3 nucleotides: TGCAGCGTTGATGGAATCGCCGCGCCCCTCGAAGAGACCCAGTACTTC.

The gene calls are TRBV5-1 and TRBJ2-7; 7 bases map to TRBD1. The CDR3 extends over 16 amino acids. In germline, CDR1 is SGHRS, CDR2 YFSETQ. The J segment lost 4 bases and the V segment lost 3 bases, leaving 13 bases of the junction unmatched. CDR3 sequence (DNA): TGCGCCAGCAGCTCGAGCGCCGGGACAGCTGTGTACGAGCAGTACTTC. The encoded protein is CASSSSAGTAVYEQYF.

In its sample, this clonotype was seen a few times. This chain uses TRBV6-5 with TRBJ2-7; either TRBD1 or TRBD2 may fit D (5 bases each). V was trimmed by 0 bases and J by 2 bases, leaving 11 bases between them. The CDR3 is 15 amino acids. The germline gives CDR1 MNHEY, CDR2 SVGAGI. The DNA for the CDR3 is TGTGCCAGCAGTTACTCTGAGGGGTCGACCTACGAGCAGTACTTC. It codes for CASSYSEGSTYEQYF.

This clonotype has a handful of counts. The chain joins TRBV30 to TRBJ2-7; TRBD1 aligns across 8 bases. With V trimmed by 6 bases and J by 0 bases, 7 bases remained unmatched. Per germline, CDR1 GTSNPN and CDR2 SVGIG (reference sequence). The CDR3 totals 14 residues. The CDR3 nucleotides are TGTGCCTGTTGGACAGGGCTGAGCTCCTACGAGCAGTACTTC. Its protein is CACWTGLSSYEQYF. Complete variable domain (other parts from reference TRBV30 and TRBJ2-7): SQTIHQWPATLVQPVGSPLSLECTVEGTSNPNLYWYRQAAGRGLQLLFYSVGIGQISSEVPQNLSASRPQDRQFILSSKKLLLSDSGFYLCACWTGLSSYEQYFGPGTRLTVT.

The V call is TRBV29-1, the J call TRBJ2-7; D might be TRBD1 (5 bases). This CDR3 spans 13 amino acids. CDR1 is SQVTM and CDR2 is ANQGSEA in the germline V gene. Deletions cut 4 bases from V and 5 bases from J, with 15 bases between. This chain's CDR3 is CSVGQLLHHEQYF. DNA for the CDR3: TGCAGCGTTGGACAGCTTTTACACCACGAGCAGTACTTC.

This clonotype was counted at least ten times. V gene TRBV11-2 combines with J gene TRBJ2-7; 9 nucleotides line up with TRBD2. Per germline, CDR1 SGHAT and CDR2 FQNNGV. The CDR3 is 15 residues long. V was pared by 4 bases and J by 4 bases, with 8 bases of the junction left unmatched. The CDR3 region is CASSSNSGRGYEQYF. For the CDR3, the DNA is TGTGCCAGCAGCTCGAATAGCGGGAGAGGATACGAGCAGTACTTC. Combining the CDR3 with reference TRBV11-2 and TRBJ2-7 gives the whole variable domain EAGVAQSPRYKIIEKRQSVAFWCNPISGHATLYWYQQILGQGPKLLIQFQNNGVVDDSQLPKDRFSAERLKGVDSTLKIQPAKLEDSAVYLCASSSNSGRGYEQYFGPGTRLTVT.

This clonotype is deemed medium-sized. CDR3 nucleotide sequence: TGTGCCAGCAGTTTAACCGGGGAGAACACCGGGGAGCTGTTTTTT. Its translation is CASSLTGENTGELFF. This chain connects TRBV12-3 or TRBV12-4 to TRBJ2-2, with TRBD2 as a possible D gene (5 bases). This CDR3 spans 15 amino acids. Trimming removed 2 bases at V and 1 base at J, with 8 bases between.

This clonotype was detected many times. The chain has TRBV27 and TRBJ1-5; D is possibly TRBD1 (5 bases). Germline V lookup: CDR1 MNHEY, CDR2 SMNVEV (reference sequence). CDR3 length: 16 residues. V was pared by 5 bases and J by 0 bases, with 14 bases between. Here the CDR3 DNA reads TGTGCCAGCAGTCCCCAGGGCAGATATAGCAATCAGCCCCAGCATTTT. Encoded protein: CASSPQGRYSNQPQHF.

The table lists this clonotype with many counts. The CDR3 region has the DNA TGTGCCAGCTCACCATTTTCCGACAGGGGGTCTGGGGCCAACGTCCTGACTTTC. The encoded protein is CASSPFSDRGSGANVLTF. The chain has TRBV18 and TRBJ2-6; 9 bases line up with TRBD1. Looked up from germline, CDR1 is KGHSH and CDR2 is LQKENI. The CDR3 sequence is 18 residues long. V lost 2 bases to trimming and J lost 1 base; unmatched junction nucleotides: 6.

In this sample, this clonotype turned up many times. This rearrangement joins TRBV4-1 to TRBJ2-7, with 8 bases matching TRBD1. V shed 4 bases and J 3 bases; nucleotides not matched to a gene: 8. This CDR3 is 15 amino acids long. CDR1 MGHRA and CDR2 YSYEKL come from the germline V gene. Here the CDR3 reads CASSLRTGPLYEQYF. CDR3 in DNA: TGCGCCAGCAGCCTCCGGACAGGGCCCCTCTACGAGCAGTACTTC.

This clonotype was seen ten or more times. This sequence joins TRBV7-9 and TRBJ2-1; D remains ambiguous. Deletions cut 3 bases from V and 9 bases from J, with 15 bases between. CDR3 length equals 14 residues. Germline-derived CDR1 and CDR2 are SEHNR and FQNEAQ (reference sequence). This chain's CDR3 is CASSLPPISFEQFF. CDR3 DNA: TGTGCCAGCAGCTTGCCCCCCATTTCTTTTGAGCAGTTCTTC.

This clonotype was observed many times. In DNA form, the CDR3 reads TGCAGTGCCACTACCAAAGGACTCAGCTACTACGAGCAGTACTTC. Its protein is CSATTKGLSYYEQYF. This rearrangement joins TRBV20-1 to TRBJ2-7; TRBD2 might be the D (5 bases). The V end was cut by 6 bases, the J end by 3 bases, with 21 bases between. The germline V gene encodes CDR1 DFQATT and CDR2 SNEGSKA (reference sequence). This CDR3 comprises 15 residues.

This clonotype was picked up a small number of times. V is TRBV14 and J is TRBJ2-1; TRBD2 matches 7 bases. Germline assignment: CDR1 SGHDN and CDR2 FVKESK. The CDR3 sequence is 16 residues long. Losses at the gene ends were 4 bases for V and 5 bases for J; bases not matched to a gene: 11. Here the CDR3 DNA reads TGTGCCAGCAGCCCCCGACTAGCCTATTCGCACAATGAGCAGTTCTTC. This gives the protein CASSPRLAYSHNEQFF. Full variable domain (missing parts from reference TRBV14 and TRBJ2-1): EAGVTQFPSHSVIEKGQTVTLRCDPISGHDNLYWYRRVMGKEIKFLLHFVKESKQDESGMPNNRFLAERTGGTYSTLKVQPAELEDSGVYFCASSPRLAYSHNEQFFGPGTRLTVL.

This clonotype has just a few counts. The germline gene is not matched at one end of the junction; a read error may be the cause. This chain links TRBV7-7 with TRBJ2-1; the D is unclear. Germline assignment: CDR1 SSHAT and CDR2 FNYEAQ (reference sequence). CDR3 size: 16 residues. The DNA of the CDR3 is TGTGCTAGCAGCTTATATGGCAGTTCCTCCTACAATGAGCAGTTCTTC. Protein product: CASSLYGSSSYNEQFF.

This clonotype was observed at least ten times. V is TRBV6-6 and J is TRBJ2-7, with 11 nucleotides matching TRBD2. Germline V gene data show CDR1 as MNHNY and CDR2 as SVGAGI (reference sequence). Trimming cost V 5 bases and J 6 bases; bases outside gene matches: 6. The CDR3 runs to 14 residues. The CDR3 DNA sequence: TGTGCCAGCAGTGATAGCGGGAGGGCCCGCGAGCAGTACTTC. Encoded protein: CASSDSGRAREQYF.

In this sample, this clonotype turned up many times. V usage is TRBV24-1 and J usage is TRBJ2-4, with TRBD1 matching 9 bases. The CDR3 sequence is 14 residues long. Trimming cost V 4 bases and J 6 bases; bases outside gene matches: 3. CDR1 and CDR2 from the germline V gene are KGHDR and SFDVKD. The CDR3 sequence is CATSEGQGGNIQYF. The CDR3 DNA follows: TGTGCCACCAGTGAGGGACAGGGTGGAAACATTCAGTACTTC.

This clonotype was seen ten or more times. The J gene is TRBJ2-1, the V gene TRBV7-3; D not certain. The CDR3 spans 16 residues. Germline V gene data show CDR1 as SGHTA and CDR2 as FQGTGA. Trimming took off 5 bases at V and 7 bases at J, with 21 bases between the two ends. The CDR3 nucleotides read TGTGCCAGCAGCAAACTGGGGTCGTTCGCTATGAATGAGCAGTTCTTC. It codes for CASSKLGSFAMNEQFF.

By share, this clonotype ranks as medium-sized. The genes are TRBV7-9 and TRBJ1-1; tentative D call: TRBD1 (6 bases). The V and J ends lost 0 bases and 6 bases respectively, with 11 bases between them. There are 14 residues in the CDR3. Germline CDR1 and CDR2: SEHNR and FQNEAQ (reference sequence). For the CDR3, the DNA is TGTGCCAGCAGCTTAGCCTCGACAGGCGCTGAAGCTTTCTTT. Protein product: CASSLASTGAEAFF. Variable domain in full (rest from reference TRBV7-9 and TRBJ1-1): DTGVSQNPRHKITKRGQNVTFRCDPISEHNRLYWYRQTLGQGPEFLTYFQNEAQLEKSRLLSDRFSAERPKGSFSTLEIQRTEQGDSAMYLCASSLASTGAEAFFGQGTRLTVV.

In this sample, this clonotype turned up many times. The rearrangement links TRBV6-5 to TRBJ1-3; no definite D call. The CDR3 is 16 residues long. Germline CDR1 MNHEY, CDR2 SVGAGI. The V and J ends lost 0 bases and 0 bases respectively, with 9 bases between them. The DNA of the CDR3 is TGTGCCAGCAGTTACTCCGCCTTGGGCTCTGGAAACACCATATATTTT. Protein: CASSYSALGSGNTIYF.

Ten or more counts support this clonotype. V and J are TRBV7-9 and TRBJ2-5; 7 nucleotides line up with TRBD2. Germline V gene data show CDR1 as SEHNR and CDR2 as FQNEAQ (reference sequence). With V trimmed by 2 bases and J by 1 base, 1 base remained unmatched. The CDR3 has 14 amino acids. CDR3 region: CASSLRLAQETQYF. The CDR3 coding sequence is TGTGCCAGCAGCTTAAGACTAGCCCAAGAGACCCAGTACTTC.

This clonotype was seen repeatedly, ten times or more. This chain connects TRBV10-3 to TRBJ2-5; D gene unclear. Per germline, CDR1 ENHRY and CDR2 SYGVKD. The ends were cut back, 0 bases at V and 1 base at J, with 9 bases in the middle. The CDR3 length is 15 residues. The CDR3 DNA is TGTGCCATCAGTGAGTCGACCACCGCCCAAGAGACCCAGTACTTC. This translates into CAISESTTAQETQYF.

This clonotype was counted ten times or more. The genes are TRBV20-1 and TRBJ2-2, with unresolved D. Per germline, CDR1 DFQATT and CDR2 SNEGSKA (reference sequence). The CDR3 sequence is 13 residues long. The V end was cut by 3 bases, the J end by 4 bases, with 9 bases between. The CDR3 is CSASSQFTGELFF. The DNA for the CDR3 is TGCAGTGCTAGTTCGCAGTTCACCGGGGAGCTGTTTTTT.